These T cell receptor beta chains were read from a single sample in a study of blood T cell repertoires in COVID-19. Generated by immunoSEQ multiplex PCR, the TCRdb table keeps only in-frame clones and is missing some. The table records over 95,000 clones, about 85% of them present only once. The specimen was peripheral blood. The receptors originated from a man between 50 and 59 years old with acute or convalescent COVID-19. The CDR3 runs from the conserved cysteine through the conserved F or W. Fields, in order: V gene, D gene, J gene, clone size, CDR3 DNA, CDR3 protein. D genes are given only for firm matches. Clone size is not always given. Where it is, it says once, few, many or a class for expanded clones.

TRBV9	TRBD1	TRBJ1-1	.	TGTGCCAGCAGCCCGCGGGGACAGGGGGACACTGAAGCTTTCTTT	CASSPRGQGDTEAFF
TRBV10-3	TRBD1	TRBJ1-3	.	TGTGCCATCAGTGAGGTAGGGGACAGGCCGTACTCTGGAAACACCATATATTTT	CAISEVGDRPYSGNTIYF
TRBV7-2	TRBD1	TRBJ1-2	.	TGTGCCAGCAGGCGGACAGGGGGGCAATCTAACTATGGCTACACCTTC	CASRRTGGQSNYGYTF
TRBV12-3/TRBV12-4	TRBD1	TRBJ2-5	.	TGTGCCAGCAGGCAGGGGGCAGGGGCGACCCAGTACTTC	CASRQGAGATQYF
TRBV9	.	TRBJ2-3	.	TGTGCCAGCAGCGTAGAGGCTGGGGGGGGGCTCTACACAGATACGCAGTATTTT	CASSVEAGGGLYTDTQYF
TRBV20-1	.	TRBJ1-1	.	TGCAGTGCCACTCAGGCTGAAGCTTTCTTT	CSATQAEAFF
TRBV3-1/TRBV3-2	TRBD2	TRBJ2-3	.	TGTGCCAGCAAGCAAATTGGGGTTAGCGGGGGGGGAGATACGCAGTATTTT	CASKQIGVSGGGDTQYF
TRBV15	.	TRBJ1-3	.	TGTGCCACCAGCAGAGACAGGGAATCCTCTGGAAACACCATATATTTT	CATSRDRESSGNTIYF
TRBV29-1	TRBD1	TRBJ1-1	.	TGCAGCGTCGGACAGGGGGACACTGAAGCTTTCTTT	CSVGQGDTEAFF
TRBV9	.	TRBJ2-7	.	TGTGCCAGCAGCGTCACAGGTACAGGGATCCCCTACGAGCAGTACTTC	CASSVTGTGIPYEQYF
TRBV2	.	TRBJ2-1	.	TGTGCCAGCAGTGGTGTACTAGGCGGTGAGCAGTTCTTC	CASSGVLGGEQFF
TRBV6-6	TRBD1	TRBJ1-5	.	TGTGCCAGCAGGAAGGACAGGGGGCTAAGCAATCAGCCCCAGCATTTT	CASRKDRGLSNQPQHF
TRBV4-1	.	TRBJ1-2	few	TGCGCCAGCAGCCAAGGGGCCGCGAGGGCCGGACGCGGCTACACCTTC	CASSQGAARAGRGYTF
TRBV10-3	.	TRBJ2-7	.	TGTGCCATCAGCCATAGCAGCTCCTACGAGCAGTACTTC	CAISHSSSYEQYF
TRBV27	.	TRBJ2-7	.	TGTGCCGCTAGACAGGTAAACTACGAGCAGTACTTC	CAARQVNYEQYF
TRBV3-1/TRBV3-2	.	TRBJ2-2	.	TGTGCCAGCAGCCAACTACCAACCCTTGGCAGGGGGGCCGGGGAGCTGTTTTTT	CASSQLPTLGRGAGELFF
TRBV24-1	TRBD1	TRBJ2-3	.	TGTGCCACCGGACAGGGGACAGATACGCAGTATTTT	CATGQGTDTQYF
TRBV7-8	TRBD1	TRBJ2-7	.	TGTGCCAGCAGCCCCCCGGGACAGGGGTACGAGCAGTACTTC	CASSPPGQGYEQYF
TRBV7-9	TRBD1	TRBJ2-5	.	TGTGCCAGCAGCCCGCAACAGGGGGTCTTTGAGACCCAGTACTTC	CASSPQQGVFETQYF
TRBV4-1	.	TRBJ1-1	.	TGCGCCAGCAGCCCAGCCGGGGGCACTGAAGCTTTCTTT	CASSPAGGTEAFF
TRBV24-1	.	TRBJ1-2	.	TGTGCCACCAGTGACGAAGGGGGCTATGGCTACACCTTC	CATSDEGGYGYTF
TRBV2	TRBD2	TRBJ2-3	.	TGTGCCAGCAGAAGCTTCGGGGGGGCTTCAGATACGCAGTATTTT	CASRSFGGASDTQYF
TRBV5-1	.	TRBJ1-4	.	TGCGCCAGCAGCACGGGAGCCCTTAATGAAAAACTGTTTTTT	CASSTGALNEKLFF
TRBV6-8	.	TRBJ1-2	.	TGTGCCAGCAGTAGGTACAGAGAAGCTAACTATGGCTACACCTTC	CASSRYREANYGYTF
TRBV6-5	TRBD1	TRBJ1-2	.	TGTGCCAGCAGTCCCGGGACAGGGAGTGGCTACACCTTC	CASSPGTGSGYTF
TRBV9	.	TRBJ1-1	.	TGTGCCAGCAGCGCGCCAGGATTCACTGAAGCTTTCTTT	CASSAPGFTEAFF
TRBV10-1	TRBD2	TRBJ2-3	once	TGCGCCAGCAGTGAGTGGGGACTAGCGGGGGCCGGCACAGATACGCAGTATTTT	CASSEWGLAGAGTDTQYF
TRBV5-4	TRBD1	TRBJ2-3	.	TGTGCCAGCAGCCCTGGTGGGGCAGGGGGTGCAGATACGCAGTATTTT	CASSPGGAGGADTQYF
TRBV5-8	TRBD1	TRBJ1-1	once	TGTGCCAGCAGCTGGGCCGGGACAGGGAGGAACACTGAAGCTTTCTTT	CASSWAGTGRNTEAFF
TRBV5-1	.	TRBJ1-4	.	TGCGCCAGCAGCTTGGGTTCAGGTCGGTTTAATGAAAAACTGTTTTTT	CASSLGSGRFNEKLFF
TRBV6-5	TRBD1	TRBJ1-1	.	TGTGCCAGCAGTTTTGGGGGACAGGGCTTTGCTGAAGCTTTCTTT	CASSFGGQGFAEAFF
TRBV6-5	TRBD1	TRBJ1-6	.	TGTGCCAGCAGCCCAGACAGGGGTAATTCACCCCTCCACTTT	CASSPDRGNSPLHF
TRBV28	.	TRBJ1-4	.	TGTGCCAGCTGGACAGATGAAAAACTGTTTTTT	CASWTDEKLFF
TRBV7-8	.	TRBJ2-2	.	TGTGCCAGCAGCTTATTGAGGGGGAGCACCGGGGAGCTGTTTTTT	CASSLLRGSTGELFF
TRBV28	.	TRBJ1-1	.	TGTGCCAGCAGGGCGGGGGGTGTTGGTGCAGCTTTCTTT	CASRAGGVGAAFF